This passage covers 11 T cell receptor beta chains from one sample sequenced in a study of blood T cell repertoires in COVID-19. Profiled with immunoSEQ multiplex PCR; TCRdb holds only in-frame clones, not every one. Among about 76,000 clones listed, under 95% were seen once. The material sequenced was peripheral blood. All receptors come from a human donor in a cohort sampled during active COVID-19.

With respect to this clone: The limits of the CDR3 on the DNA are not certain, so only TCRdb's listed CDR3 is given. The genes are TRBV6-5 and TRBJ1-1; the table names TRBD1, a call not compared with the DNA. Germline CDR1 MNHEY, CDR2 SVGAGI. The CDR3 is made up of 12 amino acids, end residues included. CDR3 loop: CASSSSTGEAFF.

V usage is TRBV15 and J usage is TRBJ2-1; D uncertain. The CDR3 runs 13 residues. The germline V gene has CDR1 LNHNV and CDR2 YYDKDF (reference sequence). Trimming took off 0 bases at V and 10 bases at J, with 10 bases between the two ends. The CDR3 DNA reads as TGTGCCACCAGCAGAGATCCGACCAGGGAGCAGTTCTTC. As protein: CATSRDPTREQFF.

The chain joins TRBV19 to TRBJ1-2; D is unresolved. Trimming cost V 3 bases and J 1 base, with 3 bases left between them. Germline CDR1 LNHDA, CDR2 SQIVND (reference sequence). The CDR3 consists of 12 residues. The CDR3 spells CASSINNYGYTF. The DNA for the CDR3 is TGTGCCAGTAGTATTAATAACTATGGCTACACCTTC.

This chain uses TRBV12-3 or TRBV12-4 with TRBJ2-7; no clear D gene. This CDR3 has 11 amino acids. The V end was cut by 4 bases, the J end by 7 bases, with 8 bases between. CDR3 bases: TGTGCCAGCAGTTACTCCGGGGAGCAGTACTTC. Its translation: CASSYSGEQYF.

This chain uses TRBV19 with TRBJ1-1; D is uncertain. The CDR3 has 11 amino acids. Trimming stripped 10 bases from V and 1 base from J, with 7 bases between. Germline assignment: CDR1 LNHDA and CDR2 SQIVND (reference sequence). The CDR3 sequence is CATGKNTEAFF. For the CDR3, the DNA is TGTGCCACCGGGAAGAACACTGAAGCTTTCTTT.

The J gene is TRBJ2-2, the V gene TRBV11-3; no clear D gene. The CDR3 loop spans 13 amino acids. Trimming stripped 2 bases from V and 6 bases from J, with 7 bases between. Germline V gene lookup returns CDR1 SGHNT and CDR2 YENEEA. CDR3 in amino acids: CASSLQAAGELFF. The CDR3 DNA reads TGTGCCAGCAGCTTACAGGCTGCCGGGGAGCTGTTTTTT.

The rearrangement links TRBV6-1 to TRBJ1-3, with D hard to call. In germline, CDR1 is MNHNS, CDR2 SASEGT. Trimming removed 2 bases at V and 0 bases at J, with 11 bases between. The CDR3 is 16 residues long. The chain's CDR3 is CASSEWLLGSGNTIYF. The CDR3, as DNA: TGTGCCAGCAGTGAATGGCTGCTTGGCTCTGGAAACACCATATATTTT.

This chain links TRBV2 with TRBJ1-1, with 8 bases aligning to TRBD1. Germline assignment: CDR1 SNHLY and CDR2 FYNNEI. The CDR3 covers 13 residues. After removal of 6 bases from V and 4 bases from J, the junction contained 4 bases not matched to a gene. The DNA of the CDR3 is TGTGCCAGCAGCGCGGACAGGGTCACTGAAGCTTTCTTT. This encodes CASSADRVTEAFF.

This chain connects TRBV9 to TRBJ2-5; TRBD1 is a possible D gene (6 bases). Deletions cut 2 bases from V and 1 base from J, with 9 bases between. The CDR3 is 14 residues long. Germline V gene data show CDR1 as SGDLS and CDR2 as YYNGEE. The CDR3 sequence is CASSVGQSQETQYF. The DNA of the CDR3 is TGTGCCAGCAGCGTCGGACAGTCCCAAGAGACCCAGTACTTC.

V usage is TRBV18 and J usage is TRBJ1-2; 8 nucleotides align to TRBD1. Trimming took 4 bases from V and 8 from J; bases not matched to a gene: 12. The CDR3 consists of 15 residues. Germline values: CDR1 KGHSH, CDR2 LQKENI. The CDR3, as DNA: TGTGCCAGCTCACTCGGGAACACAGGGGGGGACGGCTACACCTTC. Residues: CASSLGNTGGDGYTF.

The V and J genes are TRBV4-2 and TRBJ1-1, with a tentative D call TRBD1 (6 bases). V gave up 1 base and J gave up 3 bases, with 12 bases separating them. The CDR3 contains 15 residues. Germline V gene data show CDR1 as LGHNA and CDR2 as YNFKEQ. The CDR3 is CASSQGEGGDTEAFF. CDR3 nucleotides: TGTGCCAGCAGCCAAGGGGAAGGGGGGGACACTGAAGCTTTCTTT.